The 32 T cell receptor beta chains in this list originate from one sample, sequenced in a study of CD8 T cells in Susac syndrome. RNA amounts of about 0.45 to 1 ug underwent reverse transcription with random hexamers. TCRdb fed the immunoSEQ multiplex PCR reads into MiXCR, producing one record per CDR3 protein. Altogether roughly 110,000 distinct CDR3 sequences are present, about nine tenths being singletons, with the ten largest covering roughly 0.15%. Sequencing was carried out using CD4+ T cells from PBMCs. All receptors derive from a human donor in good health.

CDR3 coding DNA: TGTGCCAGCTCACCGGAAGACCGGAGCAATCAGCCCCAGCATTTT. This translates into CASSPEDRSNQPQHF. This rearrangement joins TRBV18 to TRBJ1-5; no clear D. The germline V and J ends were trimmed by 3 bases and 1 base, with 10 bases remaining between them. The germline V gene has CDR1 KGHSH and CDR2 LQKENI. CDR3 length equals 15 residues.

The chain combines TRBV4-3 with TRBJ1-6; D is uncertain. The germline V gene has CDR1 LGHNA and CDR2 YSLEER. Trimming left V 0 bases short and J 9 bases short, with 6 bases between. CDR3 length: 13 residues. The CDR3 DNA sequence: TGCGCCAGCAGCCAAGATAAAGGTTCACCCCTCCACTTT. The encoded protein is CASSQDKGSPLHF.

The rearrangement joins TRBV19 to TRBJ2-1, with 11 bases matching TRBD2. The CDR3 contains 15 residues. V was clipped by 9 bases and J by 5 bases; unmatched bases: 9. Germline CDR1 and CDR2: LNHDA and SQIVND (reference sequence). Here the CDR3 reads CASNPSGGPHNEQFF. CDR3 in DNA: TGTGCCAGCAATCCTAGCGGGGGGCCACACAATGAGCAGTTCTTC.

This chain links TRBV20-1 with TRBJ2-1; 10 bases are shared with TRBD2. J gave up 9 bases and V 3 bases, and 11 bases lay outside the gene matches. CDR1 is DFQATT and CDR2 is SNEGSKA in the germline V gene (reference sequence). The CDR3 extends over 15 amino acids. The CDR3 reads CSARGSGGARSEQFF. The CDR3 DNA reads TGCAGTGCTAGGGGGAGCGGGGGGGCTAGGAGTGAGCAGTTCTTC.

This clonotype has a handful of counts. At one boundary the junction diverges from the germline segment, which might be a read error. This chain links TRBV5-8 with TRBJ2-5; TRBD1 matches 7 bases. This CDR3 comprises 15 residues. CDR1 and CDR2 (germline): SGHTS, YDEGEE. CDR3 sequence (DNA): TGTGCCAGCAGTTTGGCAGGGGGTGACCAAGAGACCCAGTACTTC. This codes for CASSLAGGDQETQYF.

V is TRBV11-1 and J is TRBJ2-7, with 7 positions matching TRBD2. V shed 5 bases, J shed 2 bases, and the junction held 6 bases outside the gene matches. CDR1 is SGHAT and CDR2 is FQDESV in the germline V gene (reference sequence). The CDR3 totals 14 residues. CDR3 in DNA: TGTGCCAGCAGCCCGGGGGGAATTCCCTACGAGCAGTACTTC. It yields the protein CASSPGGIPYEQYF. Filled out from reference TRBV11-1 and TRBJ2-7, the complete variable domain reads EAEVAQSPRYKITEKSQAVAFWCDPISGHATLYWYRQILGQGPELLVQFQDESVVDDSQLPKDRFSAERLKGVDSTLKIQPAELGDSAMYLCASSPGGIPYEQYFGPGTRLTVT.

The chain couples TRBV29-1 to TRBJ1-2; D not resolved. CDR3 length equals 12 residues. Germline CDR1 reads SQVTM; CDR2 reads ANQGSEA. Between the trimmed V and J ends, which lost 4 bases and 3 bases, there was a span of 9 bases. CDR3 sequence (DNA): TGCAGCGTTGGAGGCACAGACTATGGCTACACCTTC. This gives the protein CSVGGTDYGYTF.

The genes are TRBV3-1 and TRBJ1-3; no clear D gene. From germline, CDR1 is LGHDT and CDR2 YNNKEL (reference sequence). V was shortened by 1 base and J by 0 bases, with 7 bases between the two germline ends. CDR3 length: 15 amino acids. CDR3: CASSQGQISGNTIYF. The DNA of the CDR3 is TGTGCCAGCAGCCAAGGGCAGATCTCTGGAAACACCATATATTTT. Filled out from reference TRBV3-1 and TRBJ1-3, the complete variable domain reads DTAVSQTPKYLVTQMGNDKSIKCEQNLGHDTMYWYKQDSKKFLKIMFSYNNKELIINETVPNRFSPKSPDKAHLNLHINSLELGDSAVYFCASSQGQISGNTIYFGEGSWLTVV.

This clonotype showed up just once. The chain employs TRBV9 and TRBJ2-1; D may correspond to TRBD1 or TRBD2 (7 bases each). The V gene lost 2 bases and the J gene lost 7 bases, with 25 bases spanning the gap. The CDR3 is made up of 18 amino acids. The germline CDR1 and CDR2 sequences are SGDLS and YYNGEE. The DNA for the CDR3 is TGTGCCAGCAGCGTCGGCGGCTCGGGGAGGGACAGCTATAATGAGCAGTTCTTC. This sequence encodes CASSVGGSGRDSYNEQFF.

Only a few counts were recorded for this clonotype. This rearrangement joins TRBV12-3 or TRBV12-4 to TRBJ1-4; D might be TRBD1 (5 bases). V gave up 4 bases and J gave up 2 bases, with 8 bases separating them. This CDR3 has 14 residues. Here the CDR3 reads CASSSAGTNEKLFF. DNA for the CDR3: TGTGCCAGCAGTTCGGCAGGGACTAATGAAAAACTGTTTTTT.

The chain has TRBV6-2 or TRBV6-3 and TRBJ2-2; 10 nucleotides match TRBD2. The CDR3 is 17 residues long. V was clipped by 3 bases and J by 6 bases; unmatched bases: 10. Germline lookup yields CDR1 MNHEY and CDR2 SVGEGT. CDR3 in DNA: TGTGCCAGCAGTTATTCCCCTAGCGGGAGTCGCCCCGGGGAGCTGTTTTTT. The encoded protein is CASSYSPSGSRPGELFF.

The chain combines TRBV19 with TRBJ2-1, with 9 bases aligning to TRBD2. The CDR3 runs to 18 residues. V was clipped by 4 bases and J by 2 bases; unmatched bases: 12. The V gene's germline CDR1 is LNHDA and CDR2 SQIVND (reference sequence). Here the CDR3 DNA reads TGTGCCAGTAGTAGCCCGACTAGCGGTGGGGCTACCTACAATGAGCAGTTCTTC. It encodes CASSSPTSGGATYNEQFF.

The V gene is TRBV4-2, the J gene TRBJ1-2; D unresolved. CDR3 length: 14 amino acids. The V and J ends lost 1 base and 4 bases respectively, with 10 bases between them. CDR1 is LGHNA, CDR2 YNFKEQ, per germline. The CDR3 loop reads CASSQGGEGYGYTF. The CDR3 DNA sequence: TGTGCCAGCAGCCAAGGGGGAGAAGGCTATGGCTACACCTTC.

In its sample, this clonotype was seen once. The chain is built from TRBV7-3 and TRBJ2-1; D possibly uses TRBD1 or TRBD2 (5 bases each). This CDR3 has 14 residues. Trimming shortened V by 0 bases and J by 7 bases, and 10 bases separated the two germline ends. CDR1 SGHTA and CDR2 FQGTGA come from the germline V gene. The CDR3, as DNA: TGTGCCAGCAGCTTAACGGGACCCAGGAATGAGCAGTTCTTC. Amino acids: CASSLTGPRNEQFF.

This sequence joins TRBV27 and TRBJ2-7; D gene uncertain. The CDR3 has 16 amino acids. The ends were cut back, 0 bases at V and 0 bases at J, with 12 bases in the middle. CDR1 and CDR2 (germline): MNHEY, SMNVEV (reference sequence). The CDR3 here is CASSLSQRLLSYEQYF. Here the CDR3 DNA reads TGTGCCAGCAGTTTATCGCAACGGCTCCTCTCCTACGAGCAGTACTTC.

The gene calls are TRBV9 and TRBJ2-7, with D perhaps TRBD1 or TRBD2 (6 bases each). The germline V gene has CDR1 SGDLS and CDR2 YYNGEE. CDR3 size: 14 residues. The V end lost 0 bases, the J end lost 5 bases, and 12 bases lay between the germline ends. CDR3 bases: TGTGCCAGCAGCGTAGCAAAGGAGGGGGACGAGCAGTACTTC. Translation: CASSVAKEGDEQYF.

CDR3 amino acids: CASSLRGSGPYEQYF. In DNA, the CDR3 is TGTGCCAGTAGTCTACGCGGAAGCGGTCCCTACGAGCAGTACTTC. The chain employs TRBV19 and TRBJ2-7, with D perhaps matching TRBD2 (5 bases). Germline CDR1 reads LNHDA; CDR2 reads SQIVND (reference sequence). The CDR3 has 15 amino acids. The V gene lost 5 bases and the J gene lost 2 bases, with 16 bases spanning the gap.

The V and J genes are TRBV6-1 and TRBJ2-5; D gene unclear. V was trimmed by 2 bases and J by 5 bases, leaving 3 bases between them. CDR1 is MNHNS, CDR2 SASEGT, per germline. The CDR3 sequence is 11 residues long. CDR3 bases: TGTGCCAGCAGTGAACCGGAGACCCAGTACTTC. Translated: CASSEPETQYF.

This chain links TRBV4-3 with TRBJ2-1; 10 bases match TRBD2. CDR1 is LGHNA and CDR2 is YSLEER in the germline V gene. V lost 0 bases, J lost 7 bases, and 6 bases stayed unmatched. The CDR3 spans 16 residues. The CDR3 is CASSQEERGGWNEQFF. Here the CDR3 DNA reads TGCGCCAGCAGCCAAGAAGAGCGGGGGGGGTGGAATGAGCAGTTCTTC.

The CDR3 DNA reads as TGCAGTGCTAGACGGGGGAACTACAATGAGCAGTTCTTC. Amino acid sequence: CSARRGNYNEQFF. The V and J genes are TRBV20-1 and TRBJ2-1; maybe TRBD2 (6 bases). Germline values: CDR1 DFQATT, CDR2 SNEGSKA (reference sequence). V was shortened by 2 bases and J by 3 bases, with 8 bases between the two germline ends. CDR3 length: 13 residues.

This clonotype is a singleton in its sample. V usage is TRBV7-2 and J usage is TRBJ2-7; 8 bases fit TRBD2. The germline gives CDR1 SGHTA, CDR2 FQGNSA. The CDR3 consists of 13 residues. J gave up 2 bases and V 8 bases, and 5 bases lay outside the gene matches. The CDR3 loop reads CASRRLATYEQYF. Here the CDR3 DNA reads TGTGCCAGCCGAAGACTAGCGACCTACGAGCAGTACTTC.

The V call is TRBV27, the J call TRBJ1-5; 9 nucleotides agree with TRBD1. Germline V gene data show CDR1 as MNHEY and CDR2 as SMNVEV (reference sequence). This CDR3 spans 17 amino acids. V lost 5 bases, J lost 1 base, and 9 bases stayed unmatched. CDR3 loop: CASSIGTGKRSNQPQHF. For the CDR3, the DNA is TGTGCCAGCAGTATCGGGACAGGGAAAAGGAGCAATCAGCCCCAGCATTTT.

The CDR3 is CASSIWGESYEQYF. In DNA, the CDR3 is TGTGCCAGTAGTATTTGGGGCGAGTCCTACGAGCAGTACTTC. The V gene is TRBV19, the J gene TRBJ2-7; tentative D call: TRBD1 (5 bases). Germline CDR1 reads LNHDA; CDR2 reads SQIVND (reference sequence). CDR3 length: 14 amino acids. The ends were cut back, 3 bases at V and 1 base at J, with 10 bases in the middle.

The chain is built from TRBV20-1 and TRBJ2-7; a weak D match, TRBD2 (6 bases). Trimming removed 0 bases from V and 0 bases from J, with 12 bases in between. CDR3 length equals 15 residues. CDR1 and CDR2 from the germline V gene are DFQATT and SNEGSKA (reference sequence). DNA of the CDR3: TGCAGTGCTAGAGATGGGACTGCTCTCTCCTACGAGCAGTACTTC. It codes for CSARDGTALSYEQYF.

The chain is built from TRBV6-1 and TRBJ1-5; TRBD1 matches at 9 bases. The V gene end was trimmed by 3 bases and the J gene end by 6 bases; junction bases not matched to a gene: 9. Germline values: CDR1 MNHNS, CDR2 SASEGT. CDR3 size: 16 residues. The CDR3 bases are TGTGCCAGCAGTGAGTACAGGGGGCTGCCCGGTCAGCCCCAGCATTTT. Amino acids: CASSEYRGLPGQPQHF.

This chain links TRBV7-9 with TRBJ2-5; 8 positions match TRBD1. CDR3 length: 14 residues. V shed 4 bases and J 4 bases; nucleotides not matched to a gene: 5. CDR1 SEHNR and CDR2 FQNEAQ come from the germline V gene (reference sequence). The chain's CDR3 is CASSSTTGAETQYF. DNA for the CDR3: TGTGCCAGCAGCTCAACGACAGGGGCAGAGACCCAGTACTTC.

The rearrangement uses TRBV30 and TRBJ2-7; no clear D gene. CDR1 GTSNPN and CDR2 SVGIG come from the germline V gene (reference sequence). The CDR3 is 10 residues long. The ends were cut back, 5 bases at V and 0 bases at J, with 2 bases in the middle. In DNA, the CDR3 is TGTGCCTGGGGCTCCTACGAGCAGTACTTC. It codes for CAWGSYEQYF.

Worth noting for this clonotype: One junction end does not reproduce the germline sequence, and a read error may be involved. The J gene is TRBJ2-1, the V gene TRBV12-3 or TRBV12-4, with 10 bases identical to TRBD2. The CDR3 has 14 residues. CDR3 DNA: TGTGCCAGCGCGCGGACTAGCGGCTACGATGAGCAGTTCTTC. Amino acid sequence: CASARTSGYDEQFF.

The V call is TRBV7-3, the J call TRBJ2-3, with D tentatively TRBD1 (5 bases). The CDR3 consists of 12 residues. Trimming removed 8 bases at V and 0 bases at J, with 6 bases between. Germline V CDR1 and CDR2: SGHTA, FQGTGA. The CDR3 is CASGASTDTQYF. CDR3 bases: TGTGCCAGCGGGGCTAGCACAGATACGCAGTATTTT.

CDR3 DNA sequence: TGTGCCAGCAGCGTTACAGGGGACTATGGCTACACCTTC. Residues: CASSVTGDYGYTF. The chain uses TRBV7-2 and TRBJ1-2; 7 nucleotides line up with TRBD1. The CDR3 runs to 13 residues. CDR1 is SGHTA, CDR2 FQGNSA, per germline. J was trimmed by 3 bases and V by 5 bases; bases with no gene match: 3.

J is TRBJ2-4 and V is TRBV7-2; either TRBD1 or TRBD2 may supply D (6 bases each). Looked up from germline, CDR1 is SGHTA and CDR2 is FQGNSA. Trimming removed 4 bases from V and 7 bases from J, with 17 bases in between. CDR3 size: 15 residues. The CDR3 DNA follows: TGTGCCAGCAGCTCCAGAACAGGGAGGCAGAACATTCAGTACTTC. It specifies CASSSRTGRQNIQYF.

The chain links TRBV7-6 to TRBJ2-7; a possible D gene is TRBD1 (6 bases). This CDR3 is 13 amino acids long. V was cut by 2 bases and J by 2 bases, with 7 bases left in between. Germline lookup yields CDR1 SGHVS and CDR2 FNYEAQ. The CDR3 loop is CASSLQGPYEQYF. The CDR3 DNA follows: TGTGCCAGCAGCTTACAGGGGCCCTACGAGCAGTACTTC.